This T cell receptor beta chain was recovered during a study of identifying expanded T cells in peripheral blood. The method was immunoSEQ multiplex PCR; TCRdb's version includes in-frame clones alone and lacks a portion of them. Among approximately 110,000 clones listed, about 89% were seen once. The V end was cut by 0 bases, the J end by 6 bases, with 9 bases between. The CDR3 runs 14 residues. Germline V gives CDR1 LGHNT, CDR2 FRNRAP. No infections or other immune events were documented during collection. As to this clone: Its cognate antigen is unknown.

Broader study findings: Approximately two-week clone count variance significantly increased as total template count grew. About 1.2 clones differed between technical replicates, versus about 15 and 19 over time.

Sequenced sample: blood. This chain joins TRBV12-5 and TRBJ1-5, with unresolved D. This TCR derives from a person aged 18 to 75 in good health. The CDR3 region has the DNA TGTGCTAGTGGTTTGGTGGGTGACACTCAGCCCCAGCATTTT. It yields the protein CASGLVGDTQPQHF. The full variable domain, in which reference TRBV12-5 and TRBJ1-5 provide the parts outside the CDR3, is DARVTQTPRHKVTEMGQEVTMRCQPILGHNTVFWYRQTMMQGLELLAYFRNRAPLDDSGMPKDRFSAEMPDATLATLKIQPSEPRDSAVYFCASGLVGDTQPQHFGDGTRLSIL.